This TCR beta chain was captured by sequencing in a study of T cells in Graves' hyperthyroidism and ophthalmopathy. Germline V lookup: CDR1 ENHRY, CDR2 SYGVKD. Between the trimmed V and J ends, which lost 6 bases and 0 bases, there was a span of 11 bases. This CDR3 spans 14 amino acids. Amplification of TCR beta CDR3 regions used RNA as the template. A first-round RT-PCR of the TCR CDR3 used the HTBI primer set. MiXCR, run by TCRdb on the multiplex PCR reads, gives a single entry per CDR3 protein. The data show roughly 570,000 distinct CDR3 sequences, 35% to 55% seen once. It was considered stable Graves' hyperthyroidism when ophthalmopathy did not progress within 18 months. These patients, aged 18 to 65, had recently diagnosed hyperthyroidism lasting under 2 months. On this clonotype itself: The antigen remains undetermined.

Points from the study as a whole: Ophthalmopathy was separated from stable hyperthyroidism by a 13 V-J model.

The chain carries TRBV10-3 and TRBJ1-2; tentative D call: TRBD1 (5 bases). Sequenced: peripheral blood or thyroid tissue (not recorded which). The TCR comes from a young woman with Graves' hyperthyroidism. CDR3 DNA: TGTGCCATCAGAGTTGACAGAGCTAACTATGGCTACACCTTC. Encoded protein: CAIRVDRANYGYTF.